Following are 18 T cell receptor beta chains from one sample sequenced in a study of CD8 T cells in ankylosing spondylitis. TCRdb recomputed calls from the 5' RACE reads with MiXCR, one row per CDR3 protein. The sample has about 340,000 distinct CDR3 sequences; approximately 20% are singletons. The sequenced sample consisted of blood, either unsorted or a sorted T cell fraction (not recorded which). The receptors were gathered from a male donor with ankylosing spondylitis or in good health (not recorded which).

The DNA for the CDR3 is TGTGCCAGCAGTTTAGGCCTAGAAGCTTACGAGCAGTACTTC. Amino acids: CASSLGLEAYEQYF. The chain uses TRBV12-3 or TRBV12-4 and TRBJ2-7, with unresolved D. Trimming removed 1 base at V and 4 bases at J, with 11 bases between. The CDR3 totals 14 residues.

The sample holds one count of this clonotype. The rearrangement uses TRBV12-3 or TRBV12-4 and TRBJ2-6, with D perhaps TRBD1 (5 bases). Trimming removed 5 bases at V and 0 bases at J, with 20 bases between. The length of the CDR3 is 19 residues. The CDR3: CASSETDPYPLSGANVLTF. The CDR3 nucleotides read TGTGCCAGCAGTGAGACAGACCCATATCCCCTCTCTGGGGCCAACGTCCTGACTTTC.

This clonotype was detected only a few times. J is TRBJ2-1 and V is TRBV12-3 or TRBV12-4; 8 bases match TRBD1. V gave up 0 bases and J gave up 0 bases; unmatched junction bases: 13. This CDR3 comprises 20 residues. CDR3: CASSLAVGGRQGSSYNEQFF. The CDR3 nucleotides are TGTGCCAGCAGTTTAGCGGTGGGGGGAAGACAGGGGAGCTCCTACAATGAGCAGTTCTTC.

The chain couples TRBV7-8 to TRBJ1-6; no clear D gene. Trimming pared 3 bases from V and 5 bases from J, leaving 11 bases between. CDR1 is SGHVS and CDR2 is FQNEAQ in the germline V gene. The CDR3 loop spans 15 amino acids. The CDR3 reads CASSFAGVDNSPLHF. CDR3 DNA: TGTGCCAGCAGCTTTGCCGGGGTGGATAATTCACCCCTCCACTTT. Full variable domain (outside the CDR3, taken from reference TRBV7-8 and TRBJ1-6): GAGVSQSPRYKVAKRGQDVALRCDPISGHVSLFWYQQALGQGPEFLTYFQNEAQLDKSGLPSDRFFAERPEGSVSTLKIQRTQQEDSAVYLCASSFAGVDNSPLHFGNGTRLTVT.

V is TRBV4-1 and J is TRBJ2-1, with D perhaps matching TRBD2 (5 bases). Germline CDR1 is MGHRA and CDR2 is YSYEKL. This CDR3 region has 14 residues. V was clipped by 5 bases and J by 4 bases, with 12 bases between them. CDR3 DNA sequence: TGCGCCAGCAGCGCCGAGGGATCTTACAATGAGCAGTTCTTC. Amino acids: CASSAEGSYNEQFF.

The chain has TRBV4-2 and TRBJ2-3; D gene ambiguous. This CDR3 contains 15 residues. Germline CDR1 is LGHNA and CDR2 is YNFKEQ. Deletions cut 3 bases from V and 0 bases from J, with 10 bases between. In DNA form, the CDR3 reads TGTGCCAGCAGCCAGACTTCGCCCAGCACAGATACGCAGTATTTT. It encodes CASSQTSPSTDTQYF.

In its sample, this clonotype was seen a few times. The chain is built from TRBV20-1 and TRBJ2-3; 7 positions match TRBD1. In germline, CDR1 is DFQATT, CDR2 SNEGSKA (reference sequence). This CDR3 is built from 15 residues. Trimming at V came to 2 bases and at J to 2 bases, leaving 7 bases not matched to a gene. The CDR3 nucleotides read TGCAGTGCTAGAAGACAGGGATTAGTCACAGATACGCAGTATTTT. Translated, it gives CSARRQGLVTDTQYF.

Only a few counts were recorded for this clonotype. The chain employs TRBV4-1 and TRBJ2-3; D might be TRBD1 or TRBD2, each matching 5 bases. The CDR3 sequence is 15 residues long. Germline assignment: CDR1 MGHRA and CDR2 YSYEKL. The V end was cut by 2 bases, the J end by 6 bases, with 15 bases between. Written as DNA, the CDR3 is TGCGCCAGCAGCCAACTAACGGGACCGGGTGATACGCAGTATTTT. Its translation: CASSQLTGPGDTQYF.

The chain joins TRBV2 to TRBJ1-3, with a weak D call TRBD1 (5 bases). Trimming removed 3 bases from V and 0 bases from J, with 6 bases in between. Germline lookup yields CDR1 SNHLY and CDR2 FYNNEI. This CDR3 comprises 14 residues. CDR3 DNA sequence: TGTGCCAGCAGTGAGGGGGGCTCTGGAAACACCATATATTTT. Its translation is CASSEGGSGNTIYF.

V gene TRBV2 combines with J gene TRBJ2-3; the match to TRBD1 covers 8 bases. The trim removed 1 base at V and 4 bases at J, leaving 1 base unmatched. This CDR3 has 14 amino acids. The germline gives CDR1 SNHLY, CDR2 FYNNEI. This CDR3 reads CASSEGTGPDTQYF. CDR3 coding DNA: TGTGCCAGCAGTGAAGGGACAGGGCCAGATACGCAGTATTTT.

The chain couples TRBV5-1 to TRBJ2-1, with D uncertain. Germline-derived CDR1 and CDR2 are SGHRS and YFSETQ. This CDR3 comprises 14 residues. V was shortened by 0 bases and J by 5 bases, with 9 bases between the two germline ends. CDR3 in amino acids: CASSLERDDNEQFF. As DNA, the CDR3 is TGCGCCAGCAGCTTGGAGAGAGACGACAATGAGCAGTTCTTC.

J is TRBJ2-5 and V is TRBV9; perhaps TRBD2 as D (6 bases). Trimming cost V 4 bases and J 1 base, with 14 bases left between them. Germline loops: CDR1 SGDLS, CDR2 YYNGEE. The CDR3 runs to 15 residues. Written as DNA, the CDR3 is TGTGCCAGCAGCCAGACATGGGGACTCCAAGAGACCCAGTACTTC. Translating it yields CASSQTWGLQETQYF.

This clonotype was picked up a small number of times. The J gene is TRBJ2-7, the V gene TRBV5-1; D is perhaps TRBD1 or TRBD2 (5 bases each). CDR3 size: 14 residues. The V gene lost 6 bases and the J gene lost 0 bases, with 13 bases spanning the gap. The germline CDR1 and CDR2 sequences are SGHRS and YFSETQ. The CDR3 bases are TGCGCCAGCACCCAAGGGACGAGCTCCTACGAGCAGTACTTC. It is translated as CASTQGTSSYEQYF.

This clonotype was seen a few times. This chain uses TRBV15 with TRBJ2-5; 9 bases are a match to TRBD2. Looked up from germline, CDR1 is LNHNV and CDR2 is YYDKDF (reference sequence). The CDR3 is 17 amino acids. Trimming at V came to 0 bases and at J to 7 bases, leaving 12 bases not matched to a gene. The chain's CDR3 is CATSRDLRVAGALTQYF. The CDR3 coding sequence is TGTGCCACCAGCAGAGATCTTAGGGTAGCGGGGGCCCTGACCCAGTACTTC.

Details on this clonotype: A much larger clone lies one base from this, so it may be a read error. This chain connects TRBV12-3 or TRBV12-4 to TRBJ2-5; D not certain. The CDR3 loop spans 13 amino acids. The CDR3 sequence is CVSSDGYQETQYF. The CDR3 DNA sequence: TGTGTCAGCAGCGACGGGTACCAAGAGACCCAGTACTTC.

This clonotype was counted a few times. CDR3 DNA sequence: TGCGCCAGCAGCCAAGATAGGGGCTCCGAGCAGTACTTC. This translates into CASSQDRGSEQYF. The genes are TRBV4-1 and TRBJ2-7, with a weak D call TRBD1 (5 bases). The germline V gene has CDR1 MGHRA and CDR2 YSYEKL. The CDR3 is 13 residues long. V lost 0 bases and J lost 6, with 9 bases in between.

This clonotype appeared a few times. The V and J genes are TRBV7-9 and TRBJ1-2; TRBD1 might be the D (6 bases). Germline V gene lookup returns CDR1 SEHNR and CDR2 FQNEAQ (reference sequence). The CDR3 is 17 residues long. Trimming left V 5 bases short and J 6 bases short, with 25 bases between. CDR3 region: CASSAIAPRRGVHGYTF. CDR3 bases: TGTGCCAGCAGCGCTATCGCCCCCCGAAGGGGGGTCCATGGCTACACCTTC.

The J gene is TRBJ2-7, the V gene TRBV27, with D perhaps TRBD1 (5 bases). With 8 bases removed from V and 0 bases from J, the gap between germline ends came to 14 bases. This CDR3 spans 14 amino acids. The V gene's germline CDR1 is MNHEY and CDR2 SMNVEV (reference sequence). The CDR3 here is CASGDSLFSYEQYF. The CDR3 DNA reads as TGTGCCAGCGGTGACAGCCTTTTCTCCTACGAGCAGTACTTC.